This T cell receptor (beta chain) was observed in a study of T-cell memory formation after mild COVID-19. Study at large: Across donors, TCR clusters were largely donor specific.

Germline CDR1 and CDR2: LGHDT and YNNKEL (reference sequence). The germline V and J ends were trimmed by 0 bases and 0 bases, with 19 bases remaining between them. The CDR3 extends over 19 amino acids. 5'RACE primed from the constant segment yielded TCR alpha and TCR beta cDNA libraries bearing sample barcodes and UMIs. TCRdb fed the 5' RACE reads into MiXCR, producing one record per CDR3 protein. Of 400,000 to 500,000 distinct CDR3 sequences listed, 20% to 25% are singletons. This sequence joins TRBV3-1 and TRBJ2-3; a weak D match, TRBD2 (6 bases). The sequenced sample was PBMCs or a T cell subset sorted from them (not recorded which). This receptor was identified in an adult woman who had mild COVID-19 (a few samples of this study predate the infection). Cell type and time point are not known. The CDR3 sequence: CASSQEGDLGGTSTDTQYF. CDR3 nucleotide sequence: TGTGCCAGCAGCCAAGAAGGGGATTTGGGCGGGACGAGCACAGATACGCAGTATTTT.